Each of the 21 T cell receptor beta chains below was sequenced from the same sample in a study of T cell changes during pregnancy in multiple sclerosis. Sequencing was performed with immunoSEQ multiplex PCR; in TCRdb, only in-frame clones are kept and a portion is missing. The top ten clones hold 0.25% to 0.3% of a sample with tens of thousands of clones, around 90% of them seen once. Source: CD4+ T cells from peripheral blood mononuclear cells, taken in the second trimester of pregnancy. These receptors originate from a female donor with multiple sclerosis, enrolled in a pregnancy study.

The genes are TRBV7-6 and TRBJ1-1, with TRBD1 as a possible D gene (5 bases). Trimming stripped 1 base from V and 5 bases from J, with 8 bases between. The CDR3 is 13 amino acids. In germline, CDR1 is SGHVS, CDR2 FNYEAQ. The CDR3 region is CASSLGRVTEAFF. In DNA, the CDR3 is TGTGCCAGCAGCTTAGGCAGGGTGACTGAAGCTTTCTTT. The full variable domain, with the rest looked up from reference TRBV7-6 and TRBJ1-1, is GAGVSQSPRYKVTKRGQDVALRCDPISGHVSLYWYRQALGQGPEFLTYFNYEAQQDKSGLPNDRFSAERPEGSISTLTIQRTEQRDSAMYRCASSLGRVTEAFFGQGTRLTVV.

This CDR3 is CASRGTDQSGEQFF. The CDR3 nucleotides are TGTGCCAGCAGGGGGACAGACCAGTCGGGTGAGCAGTTCTTC. The chain uses TRBV2 and TRBJ2-1; the match to TRBD1 covers 7 bases. The length of the CDR3 is 14 residues. The junction had 11 bases not matched to a gene; V was cut back by 6 bases and J by 9 bases. Germline V gene data show CDR1 as SNHLY and CDR2 as FYNNEI. Full variable domain (remainder filled in from reference TRBV2 and TRBJ2-1): EPEVTQTPSHQVTQMGQEVILRCVPISNHLYFYWYRQILGQKVEFLVSFYNNEISEKSEIFDDQFSVERPDGSNFTLKIRSTKLEDSAMYFCASRGTDQSGEQFFGPGTRLTVL.

This clone was detected only a few times. V is TRBV20-1 and J is TRBJ1-1; D call uncertain. Trimming cost V 8 bases and J 1 base, with 8 bases left between them. The CDR3 covers 11 residues. Germline assignment: CDR1 DFQATT and CDR2 SNEGSKA (reference sequence). CDR3 amino acids: CSTHRNTEAFF. As DNA, the CDR3 is TGCAGTACCCACAGGAACACTGAAGCTTTCTTT.

This clone was seen a single time. This chain links TRBV5-4 with TRBJ2-7; weak D call: TRBD2 (6 bases). The CDR3 consists of 13 residues. CDR1 and CDR2 from the germline V gene are SGHNT and YYREEE (reference sequence). Trimming pared 5 bases from V and 5 bases from J, leaving 14 bases between. CDR3 sequence reads: CASSVGGSNEQYF. In nucleotides, the CDR3 is TGTGCCAGCAGTGTCGGGGGATCGAACGAGCAGTACTTC. Using reference TRBV5-4 and TRBJ2-7 for the parts outside the CDR3, the full variable domain is ETGVTQSPTHLIKTRGQQVTLRCSSQSGHNTVSWYQQALGQGPQFIFQYYREEENGRGNFPPRFSGLQFPNYSSELNVNALELDDSALYLCASSVGGSNEQYFGPGTRLTVT.

V is TRBV11-2 and J is TRBJ2-5; the D gene is possibly TRBD1 (6 bases). V was shortened by 4 bases and J by 1 base, with 10 bases between the two germline ends. CDR3 length equals 14 residues. CDR1 and CDR2 (germline): SGHAT, FQNNGV. In nucleotides, the CDR3 is TGTGCCAGCAGCTACCGACAGGTCCAAGAGACCCAGTACTTC. Protein product: CASSYRQVQETQYF.

This chain uses TRBV6-5 with TRBJ1-5; D is unclear. The germline V gene has CDR1 MNHEY and CDR2 SVGAGI. This CDR3 is 15 amino acids long. Trimming stripped 5 bases from V and 0 bases from J, with 11 bases between. CDR3 nucleotides: TGTGCCAGCAGTGCCTCGGGGTTTAGCAATCAGCCCCAGCATTTT. It translates to CASSASGFSNQPQHF.

This rearrangement joins TRBV30 to TRBJ2-5; 11 bases match TRBD2. The germline V gene has CDR1 GTSNPN and CDR2 SVGIG (reference sequence). V shed 5 bases and J 3 bases; nucleotides not matched to a gene: 8. This CDR3 is built from 15 residues. CDR3 sequence: CAWDRLAGPEETQYF. The CDR3, as DNA: TGTGCCTGGGACAGACTAGCGGGGCCTGAAGAGACCCAGTACTTC.

This chain uses TRBV18 with TRBJ2-7, with 9 bases aligning to TRBD1. This CDR3 comprises 15 residues. The J segment lost 5 bases and the V segment lost 4 bases, leaving 9 bases of the junction unmatched. From germline, CDR1 is KGHSH and CDR2 LQKENI. In DNA, the CDR3 is TGTGCCAGCTCACAGGAGGACAGGGGTCCCCACGAGCAGTACTTC. This codes for CASSQEDRGPHEQYF.

The rearrangement uses TRBV18 and TRBJ1-2, with 8 positions matching TRBD1. The J segment lost 3 bases and the V segment lost 3 bases, leaving 9 bases of the junction unmatched. The germline gives CDR1 KGHSH, CDR2 LQKENI. The CDR3 spans 16 residues. CDR3: CASSPAGQGSDYGYTF. The DNA for the CDR3 is TGTGCCAGCTCACCCGCCGGACAGGGAAGTGACTATGGCTACACCTTC.

The chain has TRBV6-1 and TRBJ2-5; perhaps TRBD2 as D (6 bases). Trimming left V 3 bases short and J 5 bases short, with 13 bases between. Germline CDR1 MNHNS, CDR2 SASEGT. The CDR3 is 14 amino acids. CDR3 sequence (DNA): TGTGCCAGCAGTGATATCCGGGGGAGGGAGACCCAGTACTTC. This sequence encodes CASSDIRGRETQYF.

Points on this clone: The conserved closing phenylalanine or tryptophan is absent in this CDR3, likely reflecting a read error. It is unclear where the CDR3 begins or ends on the DNA, so no DNA is shown, and the CDR3 is as TCRdb lists it. V usage is TRBV5-3 and J usage is TRBJ1-2. TRBV5-3 is an ORF for which the function is uncertain. The length of the CDR3 is 10 amino acids, counting both ends. The CDR3 loop is CARSPGGLAI.

The chain is built from TRBV7-9 and TRBJ1-5; D unresolved. There are 17 residues in the CDR3. The germline V gene encodes CDR1 SEHNR and CDR2 FQNEAQ (reference sequence). V was cut by 2 bases and J by 0 bases, with 14 bases left in between. The CDR3 sequence: CASSLSSGTYSNQPQHF. Written as DNA, the CDR3 is TGTGCCAGCAGCTTATCGTCAGGAACTTATAGCAATCAGCCCCAGCATTTT.

The DNA for the CDR3 is TGCGCCAGCAGTAAGGGGAGGGGCCAAATAGCGGCCCAAGAGACCCAGTACTTC. This gives the protein CASSKGRGQIAAQETQYF. The chain has TRBV10-2 and TRBJ2-5; 7 nucleotides align to TRBD2. Trimming took 5 bases from V and 1 from J; bases not matched to a gene: 16. This CDR3 is 18 amino acids long. CDR1 WSHSY and CDR2 SAAADI come from the germline V gene.

The chain carries TRBV18 and TRBJ1-5; unclear D gene. The CDR3 loop spans 14 amino acids. V lost 3 bases to trimming and J lost 2 bases, with 8 bases between them. Germline CDR1 is KGHSH and CDR2 is LQKENI. For the CDR3, the DNA is TGTGCCAGCTCACCTTCATCGGGCAATCAGCCCCAGCATTTT. Its protein is CASSPSSGNQPQHF.

J is TRBJ2-2 and V is TRBV5-1; no definite D call. V was pared by 2 bases and J by 1 base, with 15 bases between. The CDR3 runs 17 residues. The germline CDR1 and CDR2 sequences are SGHRS and YFSETQ. The CDR3 here is CASSLKTPNLNTGELFF. The CDR3 nucleotides are TGCGCCAGCAGCTTAAAGACACCTAATTTGAACACCGGGGAGCTGTTTTTT.

The rearrangement uses TRBV6-5 and TRBJ1-5; TRBD1 matches 11 bases. This CDR3 has 15 amino acids. J gave up 7 bases and V 6 bases, and 8 bases lay outside the gene matches. Germline-derived CDR1 and CDR2 are MNHEY and SVGAGI. CDR3 bases: TGTGCCAGCAGGCGGGGACAGGGGGAAGAACAGCCCCAGCATTTT. This codes for CASRRGQGEEQPQHF.

This sequence joins TRBV5-5 and TRBJ2-5; no definite D call. Germline-derived CDR1 and CDR2 are SGHKS and YYEKEE (reference sequence). This CDR3 spans 11 amino acids. Trimming stripped 4 bases from V and 2 bases from J, with 3 bases between. The CDR3 DNA sequence: TGTGCCAGCAGCCAACAAGAGACCCAGTACTTC. Translated: CASSQQETQYF. The full variable domain, with the rest looked up from reference TRBV5-5 and TRBJ2-5, is DAGVTQSPTHLIKTRGQQVTLRCSPISGHKSVSWYQQVLGQGPQFIFQYYEKEERGRGNFPDRFSARQFPNYSSELNVNALLLGDSALYLCASSQQETQYFGPGTRLLVL.

This clone was picked up one time. The chain recombines TRBV2 with TRBJ2-1; no clear D gene. Trimming pared 8 bases from V and 8 bases from J, leaving 7 bases between. This CDR3 comprises 10 residues. CDR1 is SNHLY, CDR2 FYNNEI, per germline. The CDR3 DNA reads as TGTGCCAGCGGCCTCGATGAGCAGTTCTTC. Residues: CASGLDEQFF.

The chain employs TRBV6-5 and TRBJ2-3; 7 bases match TRBD1. Germline CDR1 reads MNHEY; CDR2 reads SVGAGI. The CDR3 runs to 14 residues. DNA of the CDR3: TGTGTCCCCCACCCGGGACAGAGAACAGATACGCAGTATTTT. As protein: CVPHPGQRTDTQYF.

The V and J genes are TRBV9 and TRBJ2-7, with D possibly TRBD1 on 5 matching bases. The CDR3 contains 14 residues. Germline assignment: CDR1 SGDLS and CDR2 YYNGEE. V was shortened by 2 bases and J by 5 bases, with 14 bases between the two germline ends. CDR3 loop: CASSVDSLRDEQYF. In DNA form, the CDR3 reads TGTGCCAGCAGCGTTGACAGCCTTCGGGACGAGCAGTACTTC.

V and J are TRBV6-1 and TRBJ1-5; D not certain. V was clipped by 7 bases and J by 3 bases, with 10 bases between them. Per germline, CDR1 MNHNS and CDR2 SASEGT. CDR3 length: 13 residues. The CDR3 region has the DNA TGTGCCAGCATGAAAGCCTTCAATCAGCCCCAGCATTTT. Its translation is CASMKAFNQPQHF.